A selection of T cell receptor beta chains follows, all from one sample in a study of blood T cell repertoires in COVID-19. Clones were sequenced by immunoSEQ multiplex PCR, and TCRdb holds only the in-frame ones, with some missing. This sample carries more than 85,000 clones, nearly 90% of them seen once, and the ten largest clones take around 6%. Sequencing was carried out using peripheral blood. These receptors came from a woman aged 60-75 years with acute or convalescent COVID-19. Each CDR3 is given with its conserved first and last residue. A D gene is named only where the DNA matches it firmly. Where a row states a size, it is once, few, many or the class of an expanded clone; other rows omit it.

TRBJ2-1 - TRBV7-9 - CASSPIGASTYNEQFF TGTGCCAGCAGCCCGATAGGGGCCTCTACCTACAATGAGCAGTTCTTC
TRBJ1-1 - TRBV19 - CASSIVGLNTEAFF TGTGCCAGTAGTATAGTGGGCCTCAACACTGAAGCTTTCTTT
TRBJ2-3 - TRBV5-4 - CASSFEAGKGSDTQYF TGTGCCAGCAGCTTCGAGGCCGGCAAGGGGTCGGATACGCAGTATTTT
TRBJ2-3 TRBD2 TRBV5-5 - CASSSIAGGTDTQYF TGTGCCAGCAGCTCCATAGCGGGGGGCACAGATACGCAGTATTTT
TRBJ2-7 - TRBV19 - CASSRTQGGEQYF TGTGCCAGTAGTCGTACACAGGGCGGCGAGCAGTACTTC
TRBJ2-1 TRBD2 TRBV3-1/TRBV3-2 - CASSKRTGLADNEQFF TGTGCCAGCAGCAAACGAACGGGACTAGCGGACAATGAGCAGTTCTTC
TRBJ2-7 - TRBV19 once CASSDSSGDPYEQYF TGTGCCAGTAGTGACTCATCTGGAGACCCCTACGAGCAGTACTTC
TRBJ2-7 TRBD2 TRBV2 - CASSEDIAGGFEQYF TGTGCCAGCAGTGAAGACATAGCGGGAGGATTCGAGCAGTACTTC
TRBJ2-2 - TRBV5-1 - CASSSDLRTGELFF TGCGCCAGCAGCTCCGATTTGAGGACCGGGGAGCTGTTTTTT
TRBJ1-1 TRBD1 TRBV2 once CASSVVLRTAGQGGTEAFF TGTGCCAGCAGTGTCGTGTTACGGACCGCGGGACAGGGTGGTACTGAAGCTTTCTTT
TRBJ2-7 - TRBV6-2/TRBV6-3 few CASSDSSYEQYF TGTGCCAGCAGTGACAGCTCCTACGAGCAGTACTTC
TRBJ2-6 - TRBV14 - CASSPGPGANVLTF TGTGCCAGCAGCCCAGGGCCAGGGGCCAACGTCCTGACTTTC
TRBJ1-4 - TRBV28 - CASSLSQGTLEKLFF TGTGCCAGCAGTTTATCACAGGGCACACTTGAAAAACTGTTTTTT
TRBJ2-7 - TRBV20-1 - CSAVRESEQYF TGCAGTGCTGTACGGGAGAGCGAGCAGTACTTC
TRBJ1-3 - TRBV19 - CASGVGRGGGNTIYF TGTGCCAGTGGGGTCGGGAGGGGAGGTGGAAACACCATATATTTT
TRBJ2-2 TRBD2 TRBV5-1 - CASSPTSGRTVGELFF TGCGCCAGCAGCCCGACTAGCGGGAGAACGGTCGGGGAGCTGTTTTTT
TRBJ2-2 - TRBV13 - CASSLYGNTGELFF TGTGCCAGCAGCTTATACGGGAACACCGGGGAGCTGTTTTTT
TRBJ1-4 - TRBV2 once CASRPLGGGIGEKLFF TGTGCCAGCAGACCCTTAGGCGGGGGGATCGGTGAAAAACTGTTTTTT
TRBJ2-5 TRBD1 TRBV29-1 - CSVMGQGQETQYF TGCAGCGTTATGGGACAGGGCCAAGAGACCCAGTACTTC
TRBJ1-6 - TRBV10-3 few CAISELSNSPLHF TGTGCCATCAGTGAGTTGAGTAATTCACCCCTCCACTTT
TRBJ1-1 TRBD1 TRBV3-1/TRBV3-2 few CASSQDLGAGGTEAFF TGTGCCAGCAGCCAAGACTTGGGGGCAGGGGGCACTGAAGCTTTCTTT
TRBJ2-1 TRBD2 TRBV19 - CASSGRLAPSSYNEQFF TGTGCCAGTAGTGGCAGACTAGCTCCGAGCTCCTACAATGAGCAGTTCTTC
TRBJ1-4 TRBD1 TRBV2 few CASSGRDRTNEKLFF TGTGCCAGCAGTGGGAGGGACAGGACTAATGAAAAACTGTTTTTT
TRBJ1-2 - TRBV6-4 - CASRQGSGGYTF TGTGCCAGCAGACAGGGATCGGGTGGCTACACCTTC
TRBJ2-7 - TRBV14 - CASSQGGGVYEQYF TGTGCCAGCAGCCAAGGAGGGGGGGTCTACGAGCAGTACTTC
TRBJ1-2 - TRBV19 - CASSIAGRNYGYTF TGTGCCAGTAGTATTGCCGGTCGCAACTATGGCTACACCTTC
TRBJ2-1 TRBD2 TRBV10-3 - CAISESPLAGGIYNEQFF TGTGCCATCAGTGAGAGTCCCCTAGCGGGAGGGATCTACAATGAGCAGTTCTTC
TRBJ1-1 TRBD1 TRBV28 - CASSFPHTGGTEAFF TGTGCCAGCAGTTTCCCTCACACAGGGGGGACTGAAGCTTTCTTT